The rows below give T cell receptor beta chains drawn from one sample of a study of T cells in Graves' hyperthyroidism and ophthalmopathy. TCRdb called the multiplex PCR reads again in MiXCR, with one record for every CDR3 protein. The sample contains a few hundred thousand distinct CDR3 sequences, less than 15% of which appear only once. The material sequenced was blood. The receptors shown here come from a woman under 30 with Graves' hyperthyroidism. Both conserved end residues are part of each CDR3.

TRBJ1-5	TRBV7-2	CASSSGQGDQPQHF
TRBJ2-2	TRBV30	CAWDRQNTGELFF
TRBJ2-7	TRBV7-3	CASSLQMHRGSFSYEQYF
TRBJ2-4	TRBV5-8	CASSHTGLAGLNIQYF
TRBJ2-5	TRBV14	CASSQEKPGLETQYF
TRBJ2-5	TRBV4-1	CASSQVGIRDRGRETQYF
TRBJ2-5	TRBV5-1	CASSLEGLPPQYF
TRBJ2-3	TRBV28	CATGETGAGTDTQYF
TRBJ1-2	TRBV5-6	CASSPGPAGTYGYTF
TRBJ2-2	TRBV7-9	CASSRTSSGELFF
TRBJ2-3	TRBV28	CASSSDNGDTDTQYF
TRBJ2-1	TRBV20-1	CSARTPRGGGASYNEQFF
TRBJ1-6	TRBV19	CASSGRQSSPLHF
TRBJ2-2	TRBV15	CATSRDLATSGPNTGELFF
TRBJ1-1	TRBV19	CASISYIENTEAFF
TRBJ1-1	TRBV19	CASTHGYNTEAFF
TRBJ1-2	TRBV18	CASSPVAEGSRITF